The present entry profiles one TCR beta chain with its context. No antigen is known for it. The CDR3 spans 12 residues. Trimming stripped 2 bases from V and 4 bases from J, with 9 bases between. The germline gives CDR1 GTSNPN, CDR2 SVGIG (reference sequence). This sample is part of a study of cytomegalovirus exposure and HLA in healthy donors. Whole-study results and caveats: DRB1 showed the most TCR associations and HLA-C the fewest in a later analysis, as rates varied by HLA locus. In a later analysis, at a false discovery rate of 0.05, approximately 15,000 TCR beta sequences matched HLA alleles. Cytomegalovirus-associated TCR beta chains were listed, numbering roughly 150.

PCR involved 60 Vbeta and 13 Jbeta primers. Sequenced by immunoSEQ multiplex PCR; TCRdb stores in-frame clones only, minus some. Of more than 150,000 clones listed, 75% to 90% are singletons. Sample: PBMCs. The chain employs TRBV30 and TRBJ2-7; D gene ambiguous. The origin of this receptor is a woman under 30 in good health and CMV-seronegative. This chain's CDR3 is CAWSLGRYEQYF. As DNA, the CDR3 is TGTGCCTGGAGTCTAGGAAGGTACGAGCAGTACTTC.